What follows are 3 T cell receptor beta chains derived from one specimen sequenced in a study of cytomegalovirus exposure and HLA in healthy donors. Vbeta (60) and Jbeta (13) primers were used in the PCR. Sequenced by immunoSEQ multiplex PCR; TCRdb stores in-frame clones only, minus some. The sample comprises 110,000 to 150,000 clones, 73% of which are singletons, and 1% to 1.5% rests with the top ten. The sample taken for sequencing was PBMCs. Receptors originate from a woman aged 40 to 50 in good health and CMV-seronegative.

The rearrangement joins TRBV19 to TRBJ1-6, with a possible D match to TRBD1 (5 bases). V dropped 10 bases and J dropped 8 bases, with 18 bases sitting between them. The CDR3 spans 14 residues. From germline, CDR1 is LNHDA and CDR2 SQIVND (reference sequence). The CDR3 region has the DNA TGTGCCACCAGAGTCGGGGGGGTAGATTCACCCCTCCACTTT. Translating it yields CATRVGGVDSPLHF. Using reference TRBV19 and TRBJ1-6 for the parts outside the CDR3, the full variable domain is DGGITQSPKYLFRKEGQNVTLSCEQNLNHDAMYWYRQDPGQGLRLIYYSQIVNDFQKGDIAEGYSVSREKKESFPLTVTSAQKNPTAFYLCATRVGGVDSPLHFGNGTRLTVT.

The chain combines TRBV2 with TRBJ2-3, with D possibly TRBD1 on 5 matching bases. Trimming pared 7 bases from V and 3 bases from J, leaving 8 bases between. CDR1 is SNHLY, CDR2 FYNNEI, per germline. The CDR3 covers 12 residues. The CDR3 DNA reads TGTGCCAGCACAGGGTTAACAGATACGCAGTATTTT. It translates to CASTGLTDTQYF.

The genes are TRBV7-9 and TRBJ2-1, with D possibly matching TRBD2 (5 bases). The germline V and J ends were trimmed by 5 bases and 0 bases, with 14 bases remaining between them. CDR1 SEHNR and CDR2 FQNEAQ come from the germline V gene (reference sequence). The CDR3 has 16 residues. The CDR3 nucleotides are TGTGCCAGCAGCCCGGGGTTAGCGATCTCCTACAATGAGCAGTTCTTC. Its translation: CASSPGLAISYNEQFF.